This T cell receptor beta chain came from a study of blood T cell repertoires in COVID-19. V lost 1 base, J lost 0 bases, and 6 bases lay in between. The length of the CDR3 is 13 residues. The germline V gene has CDR1 SQVTM and CDR2 ANQGSEA. Assay used: immunoSEQ multiplex PCR; TCRdb lists only in-frame clones, some missing. Among about 150,000 clones listed, 83% were seen once. The receptor was isolated from a woman over 75 with acute or convalescent COVID-19. The V and J genes are TRBV29-1 and TRBJ1-2; no reliable D call. Sequencing was performed on peripheral blood. The CDR3 DNA sequence: TGCAGCGTTGAAGTCCTCCCTAACTATGGCTACACCTTC. It yields the protein CSVEVLPNYGYTF.